The entry below gives a single T cell receptor (beta chain) sequence along with its context. Its antigen is still unknown. Per the germline V gene, CDR1 is SNHLY and CDR2 is FYNNEI. The CDR3 is 16 residues long. The V and J ends lost 2 bases and 8 bases respectively, with 21 bases between them. The sample comes from a study of memory B cells and T cells in multiple sclerosis. Notes on the study in general: Shared clonotype counts depended on differing compartment clone-set sizes and were normalized.

Sequencing used immunoSEQ multiplex PCR; TCRdb keeps in-frame clones, though not all of them. The table has 9,500 to 15,000 clones, approximately 84% seen once. After stimulus-free culture, autoproliferating CFSE-dim and non-proliferating CFSE-high T cells were sequenced separately. Pooled replicate wells came from about 50 million CFSE-labeled PBMCs cultured around seven days without stimulus. The PBMCs received about 0.5 uM CFSE and serum-free culture with no added stimuli. The source of this sequence is a human donor with multiple sclerosis. The sequenced sample consisted of PBMCs from blood kept in culture. The chain links TRBV2 to TRBJ1-2; TRBD1 might be the D (5 bases). The CDR3 nucleotides read TGTGCCAGCAGTGAAACCCGGGCAGGGCCGGGTTTCGGCTACACCTTC. It encodes CASSETRAGPGFGYTF.